This T cell receptor beta chain was captured by sequencing in a study of T cells in Graves' hyperthyroidism and ophthalmopathy. Study-wide results and caveats: Most clonotypes expanded in the thyroid (above 0.001) were also present in blood. It was a median 6.5 months before onset that the model predicted ophthalmopathy.

This sample holds PBMCs from approximately 10 ml fresh peripheral blood. RNA transcripts gave rise to amplified TCR beta CDR3 regions. During a first-round RT-PCR of the TCR CDR3, the HTBI primer set was used. TCRdb reprocessed the multiplex PCR reads with MiXCR, giving one entry per CDR3 protein. The data show a few hundred thousand distinct CDR3 sequences, approximately 15% seen once. V gave up 0 bases and J gave up 8 bases, with 12 bases separating them. CDR1 SGHRS and CDR2 YFSETQ come from the germline V gene. The CDR3 runs to 14 residues. This clonotype showed up many times. Its specificity is not known.

The receptor was derived from a young woman with Graves' hyperthyroidism. The chain uses TRBV5-1 and TRBJ2-1, with D possibly matching TRBD2 (5 bases). Sequencing was performed on blood. The CDR3 protein is CASSLDLTGDEQFF. The CDR3 bases are TGCGCCAGCAGCTTGGATTTAACCGGGGATGAGCAGTTCTTC.